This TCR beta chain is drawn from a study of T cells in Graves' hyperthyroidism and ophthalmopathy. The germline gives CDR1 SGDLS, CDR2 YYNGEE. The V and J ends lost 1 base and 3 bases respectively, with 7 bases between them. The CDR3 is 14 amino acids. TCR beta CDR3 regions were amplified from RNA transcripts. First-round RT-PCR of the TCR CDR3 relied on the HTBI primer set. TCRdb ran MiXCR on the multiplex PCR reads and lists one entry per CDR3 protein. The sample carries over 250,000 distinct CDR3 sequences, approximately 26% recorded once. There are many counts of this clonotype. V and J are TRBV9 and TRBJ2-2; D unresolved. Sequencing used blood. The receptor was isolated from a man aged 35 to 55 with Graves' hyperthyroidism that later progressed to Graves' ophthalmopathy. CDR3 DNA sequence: TGTGCCAGCAGCGTAATGCCAGACACCGGGGAGCTGTTTTTT. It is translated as CASSVMPDTGELFF.